This T cell receptor beta chain is drawn from a study of blood T cells in healthy people across ages. Total RNA was extracted at no less than 5.5 micrograms per sample. Primed by a sample-barcoded 5' primer and a J-beta primer mix, a second PCR proceeded for 7 to 11 cycles. Each cDNA molecule received a tag from a template-switch adaptor that had 12 random nucleotides. TCRdb recomputed calls from the 5' RACE reads with MiXCR, one row per CDR3 protein. Here the sample spans about 1.4 million distinct CDR3 sequences, 59% being singletons. With V trimmed by 7 bases and J by 2 bases, 11 bases remained unmatched. CDR3 length: 16 amino acids. The germline gives CDR1 SGHVS, CDR2 FQNEAQ.

Sequencing used blood. The clonotype comes from a man between 18 and 35 years old in good health. This chain links TRBV7-8 with TRBJ2-1; TRBD1 aligns across 7 bases. The CDR3 DNA follows: TGTGCCAGCACCCGGACAGGCGTTCCGGCCTACAATGAGCAGTTCTTC. It codes for CASTRTGVPAYNEQFF.